Detailed here is one T cell receptor (beta chain). Produced via immunoSEQ multiplex PCR; TCRdb's table is partial and in-frame only. The profile shows 1,100,000 or so clones, approximately 80% of them singletons. The data originate from a study of shared clonotypes between healthy human individuals. Study information: There were three CD4 naive, three CD4 memory, two CD8 naive and one CD8 memory plates per donor.

The CDR3 runs to 11 residues. Germline assignment: CDR1 GTSNPN and CDR2 SVGIG (reference sequence). The V gene lost 3 bases and the J gene lost 10 bases, with 7 bases spanning the gap. The origin of this receptor is a man younger than 30 in good health. Some clones in this sample may be carry-over from other donors' samples. The J gene is TRBJ1-6, the V gene TRBV30; no definite D call. The material sequenced was memory CD4+ T cells from PBMCs. Sample subset: CD45RA-negative fraction. CDR3 nucleotides: TGTGCCTGGAGAGAAGGATCACCCCTCCACTTT. Its translation: CAWREGSPLHF.